This T cell receptor beta chain was sequenced during a study of long-term antiretroviral therapy in people with HIV. Study-wide background: The 2015 recommendation for immediate ART came about a decade after the earliest samples. Study conclusions and caveats: Within the repertoire, clones expanded before ART were dominant at all time points. Diversity rose after ART but stayed below transplant donor controls.

Sequencing relied on immunoSEQ assay v3.0, run at survey level. Libraries were prepared by immunoSEQ multiplex PCR; TCRdb keeps only in-frame clonotypes and omits some of them. The sample yields approximately 25,000 clones, around 80% seen once. Notes on this clone: Its antigen is still unknown.

The source is a middle-aged man with HIV. This sample comprised unsorted PBMCs, obtained 3 years after starting antiretroviral therapy.

CDR3 bases: TGTGCTAGTGGTTTTTCTCCAGCAGCCAAAAACATTCAGTACTTC. This encodes CASGFSPAAKNIQYF. The chain links TRBV12-5 to TRBJ2-4; D is unclear. The CDR3 covers 15 residues. The germline CDR1 and CDR2 sequences are LGHNT and FRNRAP. Trimming removed 3 bases from V and 0 bases from J, with 9 bases in between.